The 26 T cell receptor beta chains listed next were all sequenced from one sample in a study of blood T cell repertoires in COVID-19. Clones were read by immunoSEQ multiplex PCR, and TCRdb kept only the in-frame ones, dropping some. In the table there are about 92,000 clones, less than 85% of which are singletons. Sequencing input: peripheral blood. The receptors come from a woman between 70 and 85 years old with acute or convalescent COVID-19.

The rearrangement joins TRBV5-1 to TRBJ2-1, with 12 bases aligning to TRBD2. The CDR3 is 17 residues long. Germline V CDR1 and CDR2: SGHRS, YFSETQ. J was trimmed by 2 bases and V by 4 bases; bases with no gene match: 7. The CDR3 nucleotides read TGCGCCAGCAGCACCCGGACTAGCGGGACCGCCTACAATGAGCAGTTCTTC. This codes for CASSTRTSGTAYNEQFF.

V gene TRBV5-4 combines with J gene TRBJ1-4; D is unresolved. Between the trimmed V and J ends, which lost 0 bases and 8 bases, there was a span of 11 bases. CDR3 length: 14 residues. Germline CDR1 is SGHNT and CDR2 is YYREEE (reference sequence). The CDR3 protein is CASSLAGSGEKLFF. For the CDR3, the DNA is TGTGCCAGCAGCTTGGCTGGGAGTGGGGAAAAACTGTTTTTT.

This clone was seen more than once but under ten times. The CDR3 loop is CASRPGTGGSYNSPLHF. The CDR3 DNA follows: TGTGCCAGTAGACCCGGGACAGGGGGTTCCTATAATTCACCCCTCCACTTT. The rearrangement uses TRBV19 and TRBJ1-6, with TRBD1 identical over 11 bases. V shed 6 bases, J shed 1 base, and the junction held 5 bases outside the gene matches. Germline V CDR1 and CDR2: LNHDA, SQIVND (reference sequence). The CDR3 loop spans 17 amino acids.

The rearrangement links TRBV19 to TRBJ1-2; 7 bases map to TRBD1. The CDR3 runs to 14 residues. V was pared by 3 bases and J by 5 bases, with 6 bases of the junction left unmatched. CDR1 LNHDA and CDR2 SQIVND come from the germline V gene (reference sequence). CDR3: CASSMQGVGYGYTF. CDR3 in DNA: TGTGCCAGTAGTATGCAGGGGGTAGGATATGGCTACACCTTC.

The CDR3 loop reads CASSFRLAVTYEQYF. Here the CDR3 DNA reads TGTGCCAGCAGTTTCAGACTAGCGGTAACCTACGAGCAGTACTTC. V gene TRBV3-1 (or the pseudogene TRBV3-2) combines with J gene TRBJ2-7, with TRBD2 matching 9 bases. The CDR3 length is 15 residues. Germline V CDR1 and CDR2: LGHDT, YNNKEL (reference sequence). Trimming cost V 6 bases and J 2 bases; bases outside gene matches: 8.

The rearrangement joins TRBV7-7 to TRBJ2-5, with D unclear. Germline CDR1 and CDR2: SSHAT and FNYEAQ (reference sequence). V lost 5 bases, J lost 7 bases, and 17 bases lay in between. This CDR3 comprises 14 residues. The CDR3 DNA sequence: TGTGCCAGCAGCCCCCAACCGAACGGAGCGACCCAGTACTTC. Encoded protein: CASSPQPNGATQYF.

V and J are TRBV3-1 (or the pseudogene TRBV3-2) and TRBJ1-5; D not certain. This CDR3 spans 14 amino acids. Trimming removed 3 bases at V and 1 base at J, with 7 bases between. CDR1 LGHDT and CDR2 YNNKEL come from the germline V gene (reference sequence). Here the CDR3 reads CASSHGRSNQPQHF. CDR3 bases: TGTGCCAGCAGCCACGGGAGAAGCAATCAGCCCCAGCATTTT.

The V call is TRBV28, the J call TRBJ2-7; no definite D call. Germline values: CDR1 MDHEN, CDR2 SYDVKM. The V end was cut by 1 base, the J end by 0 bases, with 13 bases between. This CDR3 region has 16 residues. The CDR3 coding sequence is TGTGCCAGCAGTTTATTACTGCCGAGCCCCTCCTACGAGCAGTACTTC. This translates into CASSLLLPSPSYEQYF.

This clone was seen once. This CDR3 reads CASSQGEGVAQYF. In DNA, the CDR3 is TGTGCCAGCAGCCAAGGCGAGGGAGTTGCGCAGTATTTT. The rearrangement links TRBV3-1 (or the pseudogene TRBV3-2) to TRBJ2-3, with D maybe TRBD2 (5 bases). V gave up 1 base and J gave up 10 bases, with 12 bases separating them. CDR1 is LGHDT and CDR2 is YNNKEL in the germline V gene (reference sequence). The CDR3 is made up of 13 amino acids.

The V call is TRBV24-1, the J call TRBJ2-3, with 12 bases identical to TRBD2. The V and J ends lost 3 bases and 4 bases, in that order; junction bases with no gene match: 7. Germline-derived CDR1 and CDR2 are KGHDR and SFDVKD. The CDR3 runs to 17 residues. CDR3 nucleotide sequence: TGTGCCACCAGTGATCTGGCACTAGCGGGAGGTCCAGATACGCAGTATTTT. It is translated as CATSDLALAGGPDTQYF.

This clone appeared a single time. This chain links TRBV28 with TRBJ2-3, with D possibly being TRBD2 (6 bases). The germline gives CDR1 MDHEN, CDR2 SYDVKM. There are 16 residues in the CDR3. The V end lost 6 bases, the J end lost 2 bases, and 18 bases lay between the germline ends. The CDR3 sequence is CASSPEGRVTTDTQYF. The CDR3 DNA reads TGTGCCAGCAGCCCGGAGGGCCGAGTCACCACAGATACGCAGTATTTT. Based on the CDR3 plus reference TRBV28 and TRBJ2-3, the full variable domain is DVKVTQSSRYLVKRTGEKVFLECVQDMDHENMFWYRQDPGLGLRLIYFSYDVKMKEKGDIPEGYSVSREKKERFSLILESASTNQTSMYLCASSPEGRVTTDTQYFGPGTRLTVL.

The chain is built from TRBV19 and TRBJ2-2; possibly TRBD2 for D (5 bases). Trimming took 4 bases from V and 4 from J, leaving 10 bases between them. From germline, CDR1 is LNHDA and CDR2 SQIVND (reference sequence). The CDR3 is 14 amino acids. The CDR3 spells CASSSGLITGELFF. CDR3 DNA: TGTGCCAGTAGTAGCGGACTGATCACCGGGGAGCTGTTTTTT.

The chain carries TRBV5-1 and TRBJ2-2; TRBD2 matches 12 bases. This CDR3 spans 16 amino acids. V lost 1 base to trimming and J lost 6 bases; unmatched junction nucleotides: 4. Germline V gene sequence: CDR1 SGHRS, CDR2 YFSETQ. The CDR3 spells CASSLNPSGGAGELFF. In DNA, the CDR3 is TGCGCCAGCAGCTTGAACCCTAGCGGGGGGGCCGGGGAGCTGTTTTTT. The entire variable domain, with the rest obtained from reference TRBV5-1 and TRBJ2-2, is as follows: KAGVTQTPRYLIKTRGQQVTLSCSPISGHRSVSWYQQTPGQGLQFLFEYFSETQRNKGNFPGRFSGRQFSNSRSEMNVSTLELGDSALYLCASSLNPSGGAGELFFGEGSRLTVL.

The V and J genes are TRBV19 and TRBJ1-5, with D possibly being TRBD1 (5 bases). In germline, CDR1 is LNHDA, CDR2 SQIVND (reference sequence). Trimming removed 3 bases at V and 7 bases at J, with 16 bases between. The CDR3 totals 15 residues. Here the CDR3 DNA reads TGTGCCAGTAGTATTGATGGGGCAGGGAGGCAGCCCCAGCATTTT. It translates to CASSIDGAGRQPQHF.

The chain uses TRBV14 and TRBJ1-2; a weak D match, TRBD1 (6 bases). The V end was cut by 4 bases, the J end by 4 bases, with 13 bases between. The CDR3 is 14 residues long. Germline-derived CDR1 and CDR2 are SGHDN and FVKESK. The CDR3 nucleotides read TGTGCCAGCAGCCTCCAAACAGGGAGCTATGGCTACACCTTC. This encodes CASSLQTGSYGYTF.

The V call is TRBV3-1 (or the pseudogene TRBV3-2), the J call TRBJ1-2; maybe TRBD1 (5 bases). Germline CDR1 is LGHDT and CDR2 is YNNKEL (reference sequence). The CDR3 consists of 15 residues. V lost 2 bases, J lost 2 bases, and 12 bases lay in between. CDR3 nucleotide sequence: TGTGCCAGCAGCCAAAGTTGGGGCGGAAACTATGGCTACACCTTC. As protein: CASSQSWGGNYGYTF.

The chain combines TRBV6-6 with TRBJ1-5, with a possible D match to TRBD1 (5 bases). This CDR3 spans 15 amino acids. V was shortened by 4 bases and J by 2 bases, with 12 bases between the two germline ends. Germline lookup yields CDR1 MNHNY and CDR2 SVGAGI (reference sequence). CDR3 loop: CASSSAGEGNQPQHF. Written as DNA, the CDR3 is TGTGCCAGCAGTTCCGCGGGGGAAGGCAATCAGCCCCAGCATTTT.

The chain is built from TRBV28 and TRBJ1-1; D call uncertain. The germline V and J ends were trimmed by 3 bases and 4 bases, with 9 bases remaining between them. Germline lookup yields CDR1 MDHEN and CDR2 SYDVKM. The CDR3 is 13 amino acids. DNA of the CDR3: TGTGCCAGCAGTTTGGGCCCGATCACTGAAGCTTTCTTT. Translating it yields CASSLGPITEAFF.

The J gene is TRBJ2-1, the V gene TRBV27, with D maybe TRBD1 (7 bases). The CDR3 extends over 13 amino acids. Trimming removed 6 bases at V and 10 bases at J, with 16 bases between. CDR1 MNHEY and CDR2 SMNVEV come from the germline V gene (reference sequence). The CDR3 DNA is TGTGCCAGCAGGGCGGGACAGTGGAACGAGCAGTTCTTC. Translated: CASRAGQWNEQFF.

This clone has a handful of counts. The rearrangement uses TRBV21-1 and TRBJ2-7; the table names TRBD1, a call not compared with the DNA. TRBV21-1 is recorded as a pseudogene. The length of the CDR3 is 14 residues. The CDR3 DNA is TGTGCCAGTAGGACAGCGGCGAAACTCTACGAGCAGTACTTC. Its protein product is CASRTAAKLYEQYF.

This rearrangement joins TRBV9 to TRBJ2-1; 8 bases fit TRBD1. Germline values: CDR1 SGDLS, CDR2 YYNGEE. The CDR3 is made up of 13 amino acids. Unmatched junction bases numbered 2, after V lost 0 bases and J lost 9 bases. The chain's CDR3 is CASSVAGGFEQFF. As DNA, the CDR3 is TGTGCCAGCAGCGTAGCAGGGGGCTTTGAGCAGTTCTTC. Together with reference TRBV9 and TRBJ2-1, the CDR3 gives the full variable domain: DSGVTQTPKHLITATGQRVTLRCSPRSGDLSVYWYQQSLDQGLQFLIQYYNGEERAKGNILERFSAQQFPDLHSELNLSSLELGDSALYFCASSVAGGFEQFFGPGTRLTVL.

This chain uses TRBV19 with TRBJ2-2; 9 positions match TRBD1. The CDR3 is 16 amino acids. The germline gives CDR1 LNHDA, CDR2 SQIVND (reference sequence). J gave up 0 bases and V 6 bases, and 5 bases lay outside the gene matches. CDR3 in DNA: TGTGCCAGTAGGGGGGGACAGGGAACGAACACCGGGGAGCTGTTTTTT. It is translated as CASRGGQGTNTGELFF.

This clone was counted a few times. CDR3 bases: TGTGCCAGCAGCCCCCCCGGACGGACTCCCCAAAATGAGCAGTTCTTC. It specifies CASSPPGRTPQNEQFF. V and J are TRBV13 and TRBJ2-1; perhaps TRBD2 as D (5 bases). Trimming took 5 bases from V and 7 from J, leaving 21 bases between them. Looked up from germline, CDR1 is PRHDT and CDR2 is FYEKMQ (reference sequence). CDR3 length: 16 residues.

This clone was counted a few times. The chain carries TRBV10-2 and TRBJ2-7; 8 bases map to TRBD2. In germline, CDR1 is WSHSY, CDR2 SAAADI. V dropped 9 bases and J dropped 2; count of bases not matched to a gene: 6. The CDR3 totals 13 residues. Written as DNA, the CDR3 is TGCGCCAGGAGACTAGCGAATCCCTACGAGCAGTACTTC. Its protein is CARRLANPYEQYF.

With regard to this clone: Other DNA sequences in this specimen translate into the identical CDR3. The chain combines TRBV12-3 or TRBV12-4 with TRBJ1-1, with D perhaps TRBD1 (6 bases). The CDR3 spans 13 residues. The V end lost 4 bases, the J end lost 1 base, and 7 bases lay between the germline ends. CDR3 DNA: TGTGCCAGCAGTTCGACAGGGAACACTGAAGCTTTCTTT. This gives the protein CASSSTGNTEAFF.

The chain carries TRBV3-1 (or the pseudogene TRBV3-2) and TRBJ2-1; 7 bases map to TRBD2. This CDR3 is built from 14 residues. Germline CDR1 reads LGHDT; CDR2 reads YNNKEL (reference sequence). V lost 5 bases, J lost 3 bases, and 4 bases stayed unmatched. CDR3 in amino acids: CASSARTSYNEQFF. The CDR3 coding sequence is TGTGCCAGCAGCGCAAGGACTAGCTACAATGAGCAGTTCTTC.